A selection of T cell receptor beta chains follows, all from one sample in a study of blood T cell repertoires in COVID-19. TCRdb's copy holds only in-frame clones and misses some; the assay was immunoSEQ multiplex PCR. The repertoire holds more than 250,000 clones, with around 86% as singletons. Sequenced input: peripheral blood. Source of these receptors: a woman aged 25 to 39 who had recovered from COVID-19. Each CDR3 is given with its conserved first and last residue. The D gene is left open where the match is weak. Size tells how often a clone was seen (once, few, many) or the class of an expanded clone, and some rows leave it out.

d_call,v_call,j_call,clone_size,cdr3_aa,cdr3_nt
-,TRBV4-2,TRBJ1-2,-,CASSQDPTSAARGYTF,TGTGCCAGCAGCCAAGACCCGACCTCCGCAGCGAGGGGCTACACCTTC
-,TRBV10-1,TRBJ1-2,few,CASSEIANYGYTF,TGCGCCAGCAGTGAAATAGCTAACTATGGCTACACCTTC
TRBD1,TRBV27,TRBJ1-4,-,CASRLHLQGASEKLFF,TGTGCCAGCAGGCTCCACTTACAGGGGGCGAGTGAAAAACTGTTTTTT
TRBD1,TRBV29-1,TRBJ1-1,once,CSAGQGMYTEAFF,TGCAGCGCAGGACAGGGGATGTACACTGAAGCTTTCTTT
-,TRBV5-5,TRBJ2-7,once,CASSLADQGPYEQYF,TGTGCCAGCAGCTTGGCTGATCAGGGCCCCTACGAGCAGTACTTC
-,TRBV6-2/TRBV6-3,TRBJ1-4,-,CASSYDSAEGATNEKLFF,TGTGCCAGCAGTTATGATTCGGCGGAGGGAGCAACTAATGAAAAACTGTTTTTT
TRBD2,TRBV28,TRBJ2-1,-,CASSLGSGSIGEQFF,TGTGCCAGCAGTTTAGGTAGCGGGAGTATAGGGGAGCAGTTCTTC
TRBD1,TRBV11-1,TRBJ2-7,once,CASSLGPGGYEQYF,TGTGCCAGCAGCTTAGGCCCAGGGGGCTACGAGCAGTACTTC
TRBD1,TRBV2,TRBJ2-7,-,CASSPGQGTGEQYF,TGTGCCAGCAGTCCGGGACAGGGGACTGGAGAGCAGTACTTC
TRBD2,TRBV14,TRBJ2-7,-,CASSQGFSGSFEQYF,TGTGCCAGCAGCCAAGGTTTTAGCGGGAGTTTCGAGCAGTACTTC
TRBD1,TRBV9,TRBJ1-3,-,CASSAQGAPGNTIYF,TGTGCCAGCAGCGCACAGGGGGCGCCTGGAAACACCATATATTTT
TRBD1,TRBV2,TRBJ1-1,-,CASSGTGLVTEAFF,TGTGCCAGCAGTGGGACAGGGTTAGTCACTGAAGCTTTCTTT
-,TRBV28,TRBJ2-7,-,CASRRPTSYEQYF,TGTGCCAGCCGCCGACCAACTAGTTACGAGCAGTACTTC
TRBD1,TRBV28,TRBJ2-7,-,CASSSYRGYEQYF,TGTGCCAGCAGTTCCTACAGGGGCTACGAGCAGTACTTC
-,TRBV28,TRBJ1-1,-,CASSPGQNTEAFF,TGTGCCAGCAGTCCGGGACAGAACACTGAAGCTTTCTTT
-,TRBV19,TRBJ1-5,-,CASSIGSYSNQPQHF,TGTGCCAGTAGTATAGGCAGTTATAGCAATCAGCCCCAGCATTTT
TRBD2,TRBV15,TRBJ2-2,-,CATSRGRSSGSSGELFF,TGTGCCACCAGCAGAGGAAGGAGTAGCGGGTCGTCAGGGGAGCTGTTTTTT
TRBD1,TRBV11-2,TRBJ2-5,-,CASSSGQGWEETQYF,TGTGCCAGCAGCTCGGGACAGGGTTGGGAGGAGACCCAGTACTTC
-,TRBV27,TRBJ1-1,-,CASSLSRGNTEAFF,TGTGCCAGCAGTTTATCGAGAGGGAACACTGAAGCTTTCTTT
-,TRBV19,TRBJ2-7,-,CASSQGTAYEQYF,TGTGCCAGTAGTCAGGGGACCGCCTACGAGCAGTACTTC
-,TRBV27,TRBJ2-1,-,CASSIRDLQNNEQFF,TGTGCCAGCAGTATCCGGGACTTGCAGAACAATGAGCAGTTCTTC
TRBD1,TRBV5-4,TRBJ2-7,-,CASSLGGTGTYEQYF,TGTGCCAGCAGCTTGGGGGGGACAGGGACCTACGAGCAGTACTTC
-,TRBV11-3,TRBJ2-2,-,CASSPTGVGGTGELFF,TGTGCCAGCAGCCCGACGGGAGTTGGCGGCACCGGGGAGCTGTTTTTT
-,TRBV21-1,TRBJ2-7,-,CASSKRTGEGEQYF,TGTGCCAGCAGCAAACGGACAGGTGAGGGCGAGCAGTACTTC
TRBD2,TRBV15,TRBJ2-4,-,CATSSGGAAKNIQYF,TGTGCCACCAGCAGCGGGGGGGCGGCCAAAAACATTCAGTACTTC
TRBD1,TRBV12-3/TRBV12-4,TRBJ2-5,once,CASSWDRGTQYF,TGTGCCAGCAGTTGGGACAGGGGGACCCAGTACTTC
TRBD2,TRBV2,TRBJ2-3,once,CASRLSGLAGDTQYF,TGTGCCAGCAGACTCTCGGGACTAGCAGGAGATACGCAGTATTTT
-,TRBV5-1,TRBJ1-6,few,CASSATGWDDSPLHF,TGCGCCAGCAGCGCAACAGGGTGGGATGATTCACCCCTCCACTTT
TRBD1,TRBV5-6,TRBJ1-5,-,CASSRKYDRGIYSQPQHF,TGTGCCAGCAGCCGGAAGTACGACAGGGGAATCTATAGTCAGCCCCAGCATTTT
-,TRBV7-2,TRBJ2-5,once,CASSLGGLETQYF,TGTGCCAGCAGCTTAGGGGGGCTGGAGACCCAGTACTTC
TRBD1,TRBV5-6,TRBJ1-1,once,CASSLRAGTGLEAFF,TGTGCCAGCAGCTTGAGAGCCGGGACAGGCTTAGAAGCTTTCTTT
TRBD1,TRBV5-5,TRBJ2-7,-,CASSMAPGQGNYEQYF,TGTGCCAGCAGCATGGCCCCGGGACAGGGTAACTACGAGCAGTACTTC
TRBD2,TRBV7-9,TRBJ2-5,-,CASSLGLGGETQYF,TGTGCCAGCAGCTTAGGCCTGGGAGGGGAGACCCAGTACTTC
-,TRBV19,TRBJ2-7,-,CANRTQQVGPYEQYF,TGTGCCAACCGGACCCAACAGGTGGGGCCTTACGAGCAGTACTTC
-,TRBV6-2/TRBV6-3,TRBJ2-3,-,CASSSVTGEDTQYF,TGTGCCAGCAGTAGTGTGACGGGTGAAGATACGCAGTATTTT
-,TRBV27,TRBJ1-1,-,CASSFPGALKTEAFF,TGTGCCAGCAGTTTTCCAGGGGCGCTTAAGACTGAGGCTTTCTTT
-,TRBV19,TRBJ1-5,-,CASSIEGTEGGQPQHF,TGTGCCAGTAGTATAGAGGGGACGGAGGGTGGCCAGCCCCAGCATTTT
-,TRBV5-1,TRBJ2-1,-,CASSPGTPNNEQFF,TGCGCCAGCAGCCCCGGGACTCCTAACAATGAGCAGTTCTTC
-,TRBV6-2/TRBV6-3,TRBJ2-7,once,CASIPNWGRRGSQHEQYF,TGTGCCAGCATCCCGAACTGGGGCCGCCGAGGTTCGCAGCACGAGCAGTACTTC
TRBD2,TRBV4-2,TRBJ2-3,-,CASSQESKGGDSTDTQYF,TGTGCCAGCAGCCAAGAATCTAAGGGAGGGGACAGCACAGATACGCAGTATTTT
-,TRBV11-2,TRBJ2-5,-,CASSGGLQETQYF,TGTGCCAGCAGCGGGGGGTTGCAAGAGACCCAGTACTTC
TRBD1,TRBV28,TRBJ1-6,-,CASSPHAGQDSPLHF,TGTGCCAGCAGTCCCCATGCGGGACAGGATTCACCCCTCCACTTT